Shown below are 5 T cell receptor beta chains from a single sample sequenced in a study of shared clonotypes between healthy human individuals. As defined, naive CD8 cells were CD45RO-negative and positively selected for CCR7, with terminally differentiated effector memory CD45RA+ cells excluded. Sequencing used immunoSEQ multiplex PCR; TCRdb keeps in-frame clones, though not all of them. The data contain around 2,000,000 clones, approximately 95% of them singletons. Sequences were obtained from naive CD8+ T cells sorted from blood. All receptors come from a man between 18 and 35 years old in good health.

Remarks on this clone: Other DNA sequences in the sample encode the same CDR3. The rearrangement links TRBV7-2 to TRBJ2-7; the D is unclear. Germline V gene data show CDR1 as SGHTA and CDR2 as FQGNSA. This CDR3 contains 14 residues. Trimming shortened V by 1 base and J by 0 bases, and 7 bases separated the two germline ends. The CDR3 region has the DNA TGTGCCAGCAGCTTAGTCGGATCCTCCTACGAGCAGTACTTC. Protein product: CASSLVGSSYEQYF.

For this clone: Other nucleotide sequences in the sample specify the same CDR3. The chain is built from TRBV13 and TRBJ2-7; D uncertain. The V end was cut by 2 bases, the J end by 4 bases, with 6 bases between. Germline CDR1 and CDR2: PRHDT and FYEKMQ (reference sequence). This CDR3 spans 12 amino acids. The CDR3 protein is CASSLQSYEQYF. The CDR3 coding sequence is TGTGCCAGCAGCTTACAGAGTTACGAGCAGTACTTC. The complete variable domain, with remaining parts taken from reference TRBV13 and TRBJ2-7, reads AAGVIQSPRHLIKEKRETATLKCYPIPRHDTVYWYQQGPGQDPQFLISFYEKMQSDKGSIPDRFSAQQFSDYHSELNMSSLELGDSALYFCASSLQSYEQYFGPGTRLTVT.

The chain recombines TRBV5-1 with TRBJ2-6; a weak D match, TRBD1 (5 bases). This CDR3 comprises 17 residues. Germline V gene sequence: CDR1 SGHRS, CDR2 YFSETQ. The V gene lost 0 bases and the J gene lost 0 bases, with 10 bases spanning the gap. The CDR3 spells CASSLVTGFSGANVLTF. As DNA, the CDR3 is TGCGCCAGCAGCTTGGTAACAGGTTTCTCTGGGGCCAACGTCCTGACTTTC.

This sequence joins TRBV7-9 and TRBJ1-1; TRBD1 might be the D (6 bases). Trimming took off 4 bases at V and 2 bases at J, with 20 bases between the two ends. CDR1 and CDR2 (germline): SEHNR, FQNEAQ (reference sequence). The CDR3 has 17 amino acids. CDR3 DNA: TGTGCCAGCAGCTCTCTAGCCTCTCAGGGGATCAACACTGAAGCTTTCTTT. It translates to CASSSLASQGINTEAFF.

Turning to this clone: The sample contains more than one DNA sequence encoding this CDR3. This chain joins TRBV13 and TRBJ2-7; D is uncertain. V dropped 0 bases and J dropped 5 bases, with 5 bases sitting between them. Germline loops: CDR1 PRHDT, CDR2 FYEKMQ (reference sequence). This CDR3 is built from 12 residues. The CDR3 sequence is CASSLGGNEQYF. CDR3 bases: TGTGCCAGCAGCTTAGGTGGCAACGAGCAGTACTTC.